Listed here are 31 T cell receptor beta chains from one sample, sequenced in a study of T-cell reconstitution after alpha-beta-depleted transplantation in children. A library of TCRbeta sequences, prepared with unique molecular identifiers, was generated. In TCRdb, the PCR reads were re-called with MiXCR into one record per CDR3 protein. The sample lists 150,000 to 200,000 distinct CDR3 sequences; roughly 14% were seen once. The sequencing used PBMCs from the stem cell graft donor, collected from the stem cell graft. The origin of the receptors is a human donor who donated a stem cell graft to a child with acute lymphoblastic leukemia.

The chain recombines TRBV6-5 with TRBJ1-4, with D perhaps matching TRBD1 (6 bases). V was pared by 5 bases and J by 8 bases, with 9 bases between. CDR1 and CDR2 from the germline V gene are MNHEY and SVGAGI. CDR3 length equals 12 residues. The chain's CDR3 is CASSRGGEKLFF. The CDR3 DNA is TGTGCCAGCAGTAGGGGGGGCGAAAAACTGTTTTTT.

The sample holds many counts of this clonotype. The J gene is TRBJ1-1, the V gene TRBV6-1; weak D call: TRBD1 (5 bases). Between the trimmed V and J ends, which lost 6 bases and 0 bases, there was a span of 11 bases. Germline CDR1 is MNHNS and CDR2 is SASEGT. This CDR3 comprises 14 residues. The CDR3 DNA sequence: TGTGCCAGCAGCCCAGGGCGGGTGAACACTGAAGCTTTCTTT. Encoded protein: CASSPGRVNTEAFF.

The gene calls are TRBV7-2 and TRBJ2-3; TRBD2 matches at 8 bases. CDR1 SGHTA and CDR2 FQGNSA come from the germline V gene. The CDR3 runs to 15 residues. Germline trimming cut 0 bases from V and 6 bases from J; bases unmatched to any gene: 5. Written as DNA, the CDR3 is TGTGCCAGCAGCTTAGCAAGGGGACTAGAGGATACGCAGTATTTT. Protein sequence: CASSLARGLEDTQYF.

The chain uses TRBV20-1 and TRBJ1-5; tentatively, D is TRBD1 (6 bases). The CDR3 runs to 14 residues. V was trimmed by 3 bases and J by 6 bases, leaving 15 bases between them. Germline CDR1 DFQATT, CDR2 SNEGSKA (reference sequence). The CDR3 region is CSASGFRGGQPQHF. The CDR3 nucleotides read TGCAGTGCTAGCGGGTTCAGGGGCGGTCAGCCCCAGCATTTT.

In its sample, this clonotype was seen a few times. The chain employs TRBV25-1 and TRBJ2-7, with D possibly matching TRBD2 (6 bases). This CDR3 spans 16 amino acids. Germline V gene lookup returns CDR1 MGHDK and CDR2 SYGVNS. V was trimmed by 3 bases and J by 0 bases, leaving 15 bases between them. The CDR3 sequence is CASSDTTGESSYEQYF. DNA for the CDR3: TGTGCCAGCAGTGATACTACGGGAGAGAGCTCCTACGAGCAGTACTTC.

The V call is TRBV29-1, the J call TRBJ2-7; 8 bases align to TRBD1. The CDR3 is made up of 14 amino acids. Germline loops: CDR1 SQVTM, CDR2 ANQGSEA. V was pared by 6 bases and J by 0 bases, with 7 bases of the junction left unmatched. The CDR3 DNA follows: TGCAGCGTCCGGGACAGGATCAGCTCCTACGAGCAGTACTTC. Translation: CSVRDRISSYEQYF.

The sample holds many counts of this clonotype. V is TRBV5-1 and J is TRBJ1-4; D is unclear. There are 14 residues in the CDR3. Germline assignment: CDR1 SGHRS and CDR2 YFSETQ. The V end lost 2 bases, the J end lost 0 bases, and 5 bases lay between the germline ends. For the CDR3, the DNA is TGCGCCAGCAGCTTTACAGCAACTAATGAAAAACTGTTTTTT. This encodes CASSFTATNEKLFF.

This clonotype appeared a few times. The CDR3 loop reads CASSIEPGPEPSGANVLTF. Written as DNA, the CDR3 is TGTGCCAGTAGTATAGAGCCGGGCCCTGAACCCTCTGGGGCCAACGTCCTGACTTTC. The V call is TRBV19, the J call TRBJ2-6; D not certain. V dropped 0 bases and J dropped 0 bases, with 15 bases sitting between them. In germline, CDR1 is LNHDA, CDR2 SQIVND (reference sequence). CDR3 length: 19 amino acids.

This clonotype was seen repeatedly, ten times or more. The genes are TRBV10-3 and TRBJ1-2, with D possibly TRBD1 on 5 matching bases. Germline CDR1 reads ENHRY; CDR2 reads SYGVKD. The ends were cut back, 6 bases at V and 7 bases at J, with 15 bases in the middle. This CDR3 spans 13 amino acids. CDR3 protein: CAISLDSWGGYTF. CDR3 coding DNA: TGTGCCATCAGCCTTGACAGCTGGGGTGGCTACACCTTC.

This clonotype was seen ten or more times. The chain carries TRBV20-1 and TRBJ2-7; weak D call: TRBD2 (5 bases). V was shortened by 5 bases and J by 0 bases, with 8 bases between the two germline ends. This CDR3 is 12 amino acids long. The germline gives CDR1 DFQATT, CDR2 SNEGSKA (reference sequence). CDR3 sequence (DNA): TGCAGTGCTCTGGAGGACTCCTACGAGCAGTACTTC. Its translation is CSALEDSYEQYF.

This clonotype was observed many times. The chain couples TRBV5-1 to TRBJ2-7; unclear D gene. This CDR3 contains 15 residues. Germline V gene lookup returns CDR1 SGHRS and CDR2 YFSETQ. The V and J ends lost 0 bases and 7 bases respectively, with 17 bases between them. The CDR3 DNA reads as TGCGCCAGCAGCTTGGGAGCTCCTACGCCGCGGGAGCAGTACTTC. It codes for CASSLGAPTPREQYF.

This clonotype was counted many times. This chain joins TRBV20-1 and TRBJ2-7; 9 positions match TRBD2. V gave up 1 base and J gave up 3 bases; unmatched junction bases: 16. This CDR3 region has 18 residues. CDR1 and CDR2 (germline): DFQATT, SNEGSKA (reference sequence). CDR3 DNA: TGCAGTGCTAGAGTGGGGCGGTGGGGCGGGAGGGCAAACTACGAGCAGTACTTC. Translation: CSARVGRWGGRANYEQYF.

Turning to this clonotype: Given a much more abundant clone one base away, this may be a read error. The CDR3 here is CAIRWDSNTDTHYF. In nucleotides, the CDR3 is TGTGCCATCAGATGGGACTCCAACACAGATACGCACTATTTT. This chain joins TRBV10-3 and TRBJ2-3, with D perhaps matching TRBD2 (6 bases). Germline V CDR1 and CDR2: ENHRY, SYGVKD. This CDR3 spans 14 amino acids.

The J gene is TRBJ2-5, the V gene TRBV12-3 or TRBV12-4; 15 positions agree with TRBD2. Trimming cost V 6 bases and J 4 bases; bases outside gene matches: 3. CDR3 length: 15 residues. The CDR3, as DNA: TGTGCCAGCAGGACGGGACTAGCGGGAGGAGAGACCCAGTACTTC. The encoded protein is CASRTGLAGGETQYF.

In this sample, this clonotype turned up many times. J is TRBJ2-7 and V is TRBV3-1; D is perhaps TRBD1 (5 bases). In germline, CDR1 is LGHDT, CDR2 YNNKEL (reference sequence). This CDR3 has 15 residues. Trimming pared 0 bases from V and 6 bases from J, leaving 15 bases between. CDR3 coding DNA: TGTGCCAGCAGCCAAGATAGCTCAGGGTTTGGCGAGCAGTACTTC. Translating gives CASSQDSSGFGEQYF.

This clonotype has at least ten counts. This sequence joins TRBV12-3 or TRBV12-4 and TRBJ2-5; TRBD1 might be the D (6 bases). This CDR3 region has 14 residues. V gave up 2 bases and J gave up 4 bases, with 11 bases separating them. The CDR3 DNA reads TGTGCCAGCAGTTTACGGGAAGGGGGAGAGACCCAGTACTTC. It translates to CASSLREGGETQYF.

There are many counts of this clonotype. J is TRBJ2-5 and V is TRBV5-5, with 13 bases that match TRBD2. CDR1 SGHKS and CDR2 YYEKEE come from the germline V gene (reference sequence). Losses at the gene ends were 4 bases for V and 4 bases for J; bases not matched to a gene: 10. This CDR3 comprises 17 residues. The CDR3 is CASSQAGTSGRGETQYF. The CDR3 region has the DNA TGTGCCAGCAGCCAGGCGGGTACTAGCGGGAGGGGAGAGACCCAGTACTTC.

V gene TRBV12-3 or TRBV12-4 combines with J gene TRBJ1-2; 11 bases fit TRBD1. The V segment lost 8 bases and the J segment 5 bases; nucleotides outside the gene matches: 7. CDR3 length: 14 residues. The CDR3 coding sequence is TGTGCCAGCTTCTTGGGACAGGGGGAGTATGGCTACACCTTC. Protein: CASFLGQGEYGYTF.

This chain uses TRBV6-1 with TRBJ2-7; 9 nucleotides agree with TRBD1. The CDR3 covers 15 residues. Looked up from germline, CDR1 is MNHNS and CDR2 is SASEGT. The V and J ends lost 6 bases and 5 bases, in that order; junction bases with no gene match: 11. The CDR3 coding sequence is TGTGCCAGCAGGGGGACCGGGACAGGGCACCACGAGCAGTACTTC. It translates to CASRGTGTGHHEQYF.

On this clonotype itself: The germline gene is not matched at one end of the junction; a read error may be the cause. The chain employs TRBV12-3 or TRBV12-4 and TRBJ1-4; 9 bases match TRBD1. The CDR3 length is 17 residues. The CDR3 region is CASSLDRGSSTNEKLFF. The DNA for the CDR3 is TGTGCCAGCAGCTTAGACAGGGGGTCATCAACTAATGAAAAACTGTTTTTT.

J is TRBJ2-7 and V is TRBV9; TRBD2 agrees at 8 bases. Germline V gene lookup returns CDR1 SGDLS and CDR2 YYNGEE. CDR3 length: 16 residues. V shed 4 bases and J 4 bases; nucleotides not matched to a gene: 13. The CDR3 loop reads CASSRDSGLGTYEQYF. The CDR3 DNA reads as TGTGCCAGCAGCCGGGATTCGGGACTAGGGACGTACGAGCAGTACTTC. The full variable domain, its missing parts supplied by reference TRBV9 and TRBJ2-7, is DSGVTQTPKHLITATGQRVTLRCSPRSGDLSVYWYQQSLDQGLQFLIQYYNGEERAKGNILERFSAQQFPDLHSELNLSSLELGDSALYFCASSRDSGLGTYEQYFGPGTRLTVT.

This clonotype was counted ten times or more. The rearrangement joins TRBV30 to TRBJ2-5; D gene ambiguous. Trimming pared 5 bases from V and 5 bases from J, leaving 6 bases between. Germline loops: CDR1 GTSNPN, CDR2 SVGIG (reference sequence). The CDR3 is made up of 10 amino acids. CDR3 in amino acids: CAWGRETQYF. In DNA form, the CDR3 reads TGTGCCTGGGGGCGGGAGACCCAGTACTTC.

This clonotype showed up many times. The CDR3 coding sequence is TGCGCCACTTCACAGGGGGCGACCACTGAAGCTTTCTTT. This sequence encodes CATSQGATTEAFF. The rearrangement links TRBV10-2 to TRBJ1-1, with 9 bases matching TRBD1. Germline V gene lookup returns CDR1 WSHSY and CDR2 SAAADI. This CDR3 spans 13 amino acids. The J segment lost 4 bases and the V segment lost 10 bases, leaving 7 bases of the junction unmatched.

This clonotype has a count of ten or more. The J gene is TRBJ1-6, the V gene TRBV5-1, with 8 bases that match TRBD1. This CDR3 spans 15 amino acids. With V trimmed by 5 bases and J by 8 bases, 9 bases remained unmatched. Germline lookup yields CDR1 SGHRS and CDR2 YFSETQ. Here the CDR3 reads CASRDLRGLHSPLHF. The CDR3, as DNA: TGCGCCAGCAGGGACCTCAGGGGGCTTCATTCACCCCTCCACTTT.

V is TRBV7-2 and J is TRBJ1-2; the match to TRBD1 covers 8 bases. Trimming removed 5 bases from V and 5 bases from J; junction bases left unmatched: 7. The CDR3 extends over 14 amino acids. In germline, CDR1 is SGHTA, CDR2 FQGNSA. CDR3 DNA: TGTGCCAGCAGCCCGACCAGGGGGCATTATGGCTACACCTTC. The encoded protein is CASSPTRGHYGYTF. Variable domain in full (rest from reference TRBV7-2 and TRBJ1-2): GAGVSQSPSNKVTEKGKDVELRCDPISGHTALYWYRQSLGQGLEFLIYFQGNSAPDKSGLPSDRFSAERTGGSVSTLTIQRTQQEDSAVYLCASSPTRGHYGYTFGSGTRLTVV.

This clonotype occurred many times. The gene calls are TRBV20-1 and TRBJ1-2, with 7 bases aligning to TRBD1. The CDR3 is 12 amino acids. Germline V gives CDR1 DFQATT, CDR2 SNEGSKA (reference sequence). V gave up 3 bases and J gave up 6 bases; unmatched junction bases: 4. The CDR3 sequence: CSASGGGNGYTF. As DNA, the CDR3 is TGCAGTGCTAGTGGAGGGGGCAATGGCTACACCTTC.

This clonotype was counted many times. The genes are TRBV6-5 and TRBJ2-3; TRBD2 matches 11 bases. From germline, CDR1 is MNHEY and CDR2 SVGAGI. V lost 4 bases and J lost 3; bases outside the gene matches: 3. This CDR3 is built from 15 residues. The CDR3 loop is CASSSSGRRTDTQYF. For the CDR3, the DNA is TGTGCCAGCAGTTCTAGCGGGAGGCGGACAGATACGCAGTATTTT.

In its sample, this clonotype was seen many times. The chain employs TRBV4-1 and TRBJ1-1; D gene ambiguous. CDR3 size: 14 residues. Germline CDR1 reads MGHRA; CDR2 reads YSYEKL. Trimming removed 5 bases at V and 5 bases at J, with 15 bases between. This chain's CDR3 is CASSSASGGTEAFF. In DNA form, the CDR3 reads TGCGCCAGCAGCTCTGCGAGCGGTGGGACTGAAGCTTTCTTT.

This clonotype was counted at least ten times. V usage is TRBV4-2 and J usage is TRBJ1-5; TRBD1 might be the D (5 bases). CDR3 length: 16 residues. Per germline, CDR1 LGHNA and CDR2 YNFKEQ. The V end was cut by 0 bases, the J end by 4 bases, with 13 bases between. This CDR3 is CASSQERRDGNQPQHF. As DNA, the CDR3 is TGTGCCAGCAGCCAAGAGAGAAGGGACGGGAATCAGCCCCAGCATTTT.

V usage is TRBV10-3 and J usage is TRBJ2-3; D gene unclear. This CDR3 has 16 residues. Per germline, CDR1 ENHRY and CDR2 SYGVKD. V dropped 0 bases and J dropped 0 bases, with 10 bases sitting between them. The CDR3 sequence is CAISESSGASTDTQYF. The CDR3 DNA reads TGTGCCATCAGTGAGTCATCAGGTGCTAGCACAGATACGCAGTATTTT.

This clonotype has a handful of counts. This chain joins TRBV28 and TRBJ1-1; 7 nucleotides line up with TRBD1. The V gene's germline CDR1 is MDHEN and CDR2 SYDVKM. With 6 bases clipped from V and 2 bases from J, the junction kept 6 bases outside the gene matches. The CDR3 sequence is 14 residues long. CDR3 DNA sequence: TGTGCCAGCAGACAGGGACAGACAAACACTGAAGCTTTCTTT. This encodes CASRQGQTNTEAFF.